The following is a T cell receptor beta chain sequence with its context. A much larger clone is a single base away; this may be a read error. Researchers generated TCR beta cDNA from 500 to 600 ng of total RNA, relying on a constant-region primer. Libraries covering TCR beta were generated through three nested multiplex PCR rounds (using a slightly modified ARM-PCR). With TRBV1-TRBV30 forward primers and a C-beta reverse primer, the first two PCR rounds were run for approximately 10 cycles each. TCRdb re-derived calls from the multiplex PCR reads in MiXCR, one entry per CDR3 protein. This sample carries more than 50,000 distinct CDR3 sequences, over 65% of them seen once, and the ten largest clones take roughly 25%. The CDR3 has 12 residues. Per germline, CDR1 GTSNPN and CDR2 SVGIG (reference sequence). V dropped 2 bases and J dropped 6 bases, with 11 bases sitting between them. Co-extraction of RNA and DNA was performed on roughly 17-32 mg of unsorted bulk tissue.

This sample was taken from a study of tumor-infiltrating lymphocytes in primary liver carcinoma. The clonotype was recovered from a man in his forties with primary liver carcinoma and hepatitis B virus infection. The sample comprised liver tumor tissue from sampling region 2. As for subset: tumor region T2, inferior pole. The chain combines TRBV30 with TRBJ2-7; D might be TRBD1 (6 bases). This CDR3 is CAWSPTGLEQYF. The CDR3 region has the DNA TGTGCCTGGAGTCCCACAGGGCTCGAGCAGTACTTC.